This TCR beta chain was captured in a study of post-analysis software for immune sequencing data. Regarding the study as a whole: F measure clustering grouped samples strongly by preparation batch. Included in a set of four or five TRBV segments more frequent in patients than controls were TRBV5-6, TRBV5-1 and TRBV20-1.

Germline V lookup: CDR1 SGHRS, CDR2 YFSETQ. This CDR3 contains 15 residues. Trimming removed 4 bases from V and 7 bases from J; junction bases left unmatched: 10. Unique molecular identifiers featured in each of the TCR beta cDNA libraries. From the PCR reads, TCRdb called clonotypes with MiXCR, one entry per CDR3 protein. The sample yields approximately 180,000 distinct CDR3 sequences, approximately 30% seen once. As concerns this clonotype: Its specificity is not known.

This clonotype was sampled from a girl aged 5-17 years with multiple sclerosis. The rearrangement links TRBV5-1 to TRBJ2-3, with 9 bases aligning to TRBD2. What was sequenced was blood. The DNA for the CDR3 is TGCGCCAGCAGCCCGACTAGCGGAACCCCAAATACGCAGTATTTT. Translation: CASSPTSGTPNTQYF.